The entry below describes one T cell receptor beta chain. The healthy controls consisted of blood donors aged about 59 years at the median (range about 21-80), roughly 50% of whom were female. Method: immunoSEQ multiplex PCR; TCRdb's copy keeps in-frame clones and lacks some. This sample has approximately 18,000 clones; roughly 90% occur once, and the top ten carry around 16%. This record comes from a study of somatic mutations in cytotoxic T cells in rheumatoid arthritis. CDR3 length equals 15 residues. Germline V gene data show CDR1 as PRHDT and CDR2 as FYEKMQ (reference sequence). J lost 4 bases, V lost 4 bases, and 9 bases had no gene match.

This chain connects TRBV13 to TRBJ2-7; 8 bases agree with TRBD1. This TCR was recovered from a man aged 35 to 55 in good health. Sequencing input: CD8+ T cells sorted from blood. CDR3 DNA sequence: TGTGCCAGCAGCTCTCGGGACAGGAAGAGATACGAGCAGTACTTC. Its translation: CASSSRDRKRYEQYF.